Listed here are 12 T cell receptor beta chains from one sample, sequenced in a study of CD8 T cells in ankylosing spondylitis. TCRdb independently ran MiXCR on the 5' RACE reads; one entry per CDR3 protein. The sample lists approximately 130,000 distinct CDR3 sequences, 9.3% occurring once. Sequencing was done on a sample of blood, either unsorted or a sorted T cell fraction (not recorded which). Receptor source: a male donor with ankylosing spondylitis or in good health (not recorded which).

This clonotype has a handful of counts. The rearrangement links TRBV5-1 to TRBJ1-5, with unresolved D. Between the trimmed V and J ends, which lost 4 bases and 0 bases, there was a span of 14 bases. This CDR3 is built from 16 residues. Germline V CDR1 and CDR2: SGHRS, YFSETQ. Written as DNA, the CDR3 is TGCGCCAGCAGCCCCACCGGGCTGTATAGCAATCAGCCCCAGCATTTT. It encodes CASSPTGLYSNQPQHF.

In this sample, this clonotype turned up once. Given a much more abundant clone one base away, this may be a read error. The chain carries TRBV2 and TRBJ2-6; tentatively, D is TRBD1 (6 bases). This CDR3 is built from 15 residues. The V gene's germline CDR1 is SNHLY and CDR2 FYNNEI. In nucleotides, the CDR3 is TGTGCCAGCAGGAAACAGGGTCTCGGGGCCAACGTCCTGGCTTTC. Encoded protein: CASRKQGLGANVLAF.

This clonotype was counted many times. Written as DNA, the CDR3 is TGTGCCAGCAGTTTGGGCGGAAGGGCCGGGGAGACCCAGTACTTC. Its translation is CASSLGGRAGETQYF. The V gene is TRBV12-3 or TRBV12-4, the J gene TRBJ2-5; D gene unclear. The length of the CDR3 is 15 residues. V gave up 3 bases and J gave up 5 bases, with 16 bases separating them.

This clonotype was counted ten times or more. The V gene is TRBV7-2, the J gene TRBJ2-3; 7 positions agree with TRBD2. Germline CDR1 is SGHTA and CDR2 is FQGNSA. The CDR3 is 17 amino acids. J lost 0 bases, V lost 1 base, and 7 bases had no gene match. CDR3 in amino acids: CASSLVLWEGSTDTQYF. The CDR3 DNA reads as TGTGCCAGCAGCTTAGTATTGTGGGAGGGCAGCACAGATACGCAGTATTTT.

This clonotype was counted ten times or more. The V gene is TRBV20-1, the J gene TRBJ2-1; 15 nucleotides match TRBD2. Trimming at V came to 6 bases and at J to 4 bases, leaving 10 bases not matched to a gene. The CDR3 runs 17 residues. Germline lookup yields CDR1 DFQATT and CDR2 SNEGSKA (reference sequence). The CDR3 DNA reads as TGCAGTGCCAACGGACTAGCGGGAGGGCCAAGATACAATGAGCAGTTCTTC. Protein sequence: CSANGLAGGPRYNEQFF.

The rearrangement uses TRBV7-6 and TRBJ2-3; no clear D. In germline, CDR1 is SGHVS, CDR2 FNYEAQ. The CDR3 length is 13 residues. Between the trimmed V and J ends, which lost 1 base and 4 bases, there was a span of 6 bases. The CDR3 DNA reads TGTGCCAGCAGCTTAGTCGTCCCAGATACGCAGTATTTT. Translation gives CASSLVVPDTQYF.

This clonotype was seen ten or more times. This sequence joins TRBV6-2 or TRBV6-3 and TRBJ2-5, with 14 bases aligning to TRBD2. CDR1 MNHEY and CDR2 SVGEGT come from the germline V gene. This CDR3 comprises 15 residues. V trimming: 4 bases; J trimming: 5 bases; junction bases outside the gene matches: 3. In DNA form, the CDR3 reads TGTGCCAGCAGTTCGGGACTAGCGGGAGTGGAGACCCAGTACTTC. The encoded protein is CASSSGLAGVETQYF.

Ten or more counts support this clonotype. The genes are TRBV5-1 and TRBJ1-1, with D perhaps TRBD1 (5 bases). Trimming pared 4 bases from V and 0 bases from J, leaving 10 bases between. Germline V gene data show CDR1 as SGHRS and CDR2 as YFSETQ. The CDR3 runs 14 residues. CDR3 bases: TGCGCCAGCAGCGAGGGGACGTTGAACACTGAAGCTTTCTTT. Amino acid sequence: CASSEGTLNTEAFF.

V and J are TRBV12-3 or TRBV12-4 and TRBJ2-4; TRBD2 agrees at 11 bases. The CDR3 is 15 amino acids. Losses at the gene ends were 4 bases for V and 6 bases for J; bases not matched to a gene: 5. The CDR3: CASSSALAGVNIQYF. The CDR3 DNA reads TGTGCCAGCAGTTCAGCACTAGCGGGAGTAAACATTCAGTACTTC.

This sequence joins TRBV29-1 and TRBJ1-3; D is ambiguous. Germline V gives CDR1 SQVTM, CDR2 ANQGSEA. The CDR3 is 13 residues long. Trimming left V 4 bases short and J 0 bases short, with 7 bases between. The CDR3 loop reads CSVGGTSGNTIYF. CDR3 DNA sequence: TGCAGCGTTGGGGGTACCTCTGGAAACACCATATATTTT. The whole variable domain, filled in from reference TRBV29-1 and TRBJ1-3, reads SAVISQKPSRDICQRGTSLTIQCQVDSQVTMMFWYRQQPGQSLTLIATANQGSEATYESGFVIDKFPISRPNLTFSTLTVSNMSPEDSSIYLCSVGGTSGNTIYFGEGSWLTVV.

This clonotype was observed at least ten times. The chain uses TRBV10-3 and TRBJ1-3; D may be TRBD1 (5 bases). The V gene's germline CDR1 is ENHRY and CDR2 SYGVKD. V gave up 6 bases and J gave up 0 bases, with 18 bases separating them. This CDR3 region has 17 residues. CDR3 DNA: TGTGCCATCAGCTCTCCCCAAAAGGGGAGCTCTGGAAACACCATATATTTT. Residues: CAISSPQKGSSGNTIYF.

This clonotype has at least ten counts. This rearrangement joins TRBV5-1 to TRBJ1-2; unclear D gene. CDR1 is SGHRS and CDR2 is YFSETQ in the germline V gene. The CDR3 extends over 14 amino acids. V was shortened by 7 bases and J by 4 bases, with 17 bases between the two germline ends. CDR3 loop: CASRLLMDFYGYTF. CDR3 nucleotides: TGCGCCAGCCGTCTTCTGATGGATTTCTATGGCTACACCTTC.